This T cell receptor (beta chain) derives from a study of blood T cell repertoires in COVID-19. Study information: Donors in the United States, Italy and Spain gave samples during acute or convalescent COVID-19. In each case, the material was cDNA or gDNA derived from T cells, B-cell-depleted T cells, or PBMCs.

Authors' data handling: How many nucleated cells were present was estimated from reference gene primer amplification. The protocol was immunoSEQ multiplex PCR, while the TCRdb copy is restricted to in-frame clones and leaves out a portion. V, J and clone size reflect that table, while D and trimming were determined from the DNA. The sample holds 150,000 to 200,000 clones; around 80% are singletons and the top ten take roughly a fifth. The V and J ends lost 5 bases and 5 bases respectively, with 19 bases between them. CDR1 and CDR2 (germline): MNHEY, SVGEGT. The CDR3 spans 16 residues. V and J are TRBV6-2 or TRBV6-3 and TRBJ1-5; possible D gene TRBD1, 6 bases. This TCR was recovered from a woman older than 75 with acute or convalescent COVID-19. The sequenced material came from peripheral blood. The CDR3 DNA reads as TGTGCCAGCAGTCCCTGGGGGCAGGGTAAGGATCAGCCCCAGCATTTT. This gives the protein CASSPWGQGKDQPQHF.